The 8 T cell receptor beta chains listed next were all sequenced from one sample in a study of T cell changes during pregnancy in multiple sclerosis. The repertoire was sequenced with immunoSEQ multiplex PCR; TCRdb's copy has only in-frame clones and lacks some. The repertoire holds 25,000 to 35,000 clones, with over 85% as singletons. Sequenced here: CD4+ T cells from peripheral blood mononuclear cells, sampled in the second trimester of pregnancy. These receptors were taken from a female donor in good health, enrolled as a control in a pregnancy study.

The V and J genes are TRBV7-9 and TRBJ1-1, with D perhaps matching TRBD1 (6 bases). With 4 bases removed from V and 4 bases from J, the gap between germline ends came to 13 bases. Germline assignment: CDR1 SEHNR and CDR2 FQNEAQ (reference sequence). This CDR3 has 14 amino acids. For the CDR3, the DNA is TGTGCCAGCAGCTCCAGTGGGGGGGCCACTGAAGCTTTCTTT. Its translation: CASSSSGGATEAFF.

The chain recombines TRBV7-2 with TRBJ2-1; 8 positions match TRBD2. This CDR3 is built from 15 residues. Germline CDR1 and CDR2: SGHTA and FQGNSA. V lost 5 bases and J lost 4; bases outside the gene matches: 7. In DNA form, the CDR3 reads TGTGCCAGCAGCCACCTGGGCGGGGGGTACAATGAGCAGTTCTTC. Its protein product is CASSHLGGGYNEQFF.

This clone was counted once. The chain employs TRBV29-1 and TRBJ2-5; 10 positions match TRBD2. Looked up from germline, CDR1 is SQVTM and CDR2 is ANQGSEA. The junction had 6 bases not matched to a gene; V was cut back by 4 bases and J by 1 base. The CDR3 runs to 15 residues. The CDR3 reads CSVGRLAGSQETQYF. Here the CDR3 DNA reads TGCAGCGTTGGCAGACTAGCGGGTTCCCAAGAGACCCAGTACTTC.

The chain links TRBV5-1 to TRBJ1-3; possible D gene TRBD1, 6 bases. The V end lost 4 bases, the J end lost 4 bases, and 12 bases lay between the germline ends. This CDR3 is built from 14 residues. Looked up from germline, CDR1 is SGHRS and CDR2 is YFSETQ. CDR3 in amino acids: CASSQQGQGNTIYF. The CDR3 nucleotides are TGCGCCAGCAGCCAACAGGGCCAAGGAAACACCATATATTTT.

The rearrangement uses TRBV7-8 and TRBJ2-1, with D tentatively TRBD1 (5 bases). The CDR3 extends over 15 amino acids. In germline, CDR1 is SGHVS, CDR2 FQNEAQ. The germline V and J ends were trimmed by 3 bases and 6 bases, with 15 bases remaining between them. The CDR3 region is CASSFGARFFNEQFF. The CDR3 DNA sequence: TGTGCCAGCAGCTTTGGGGCTAGATTTTTCAATGAGCAGTTCTTC.

The chain recombines TRBV29-1 with TRBJ2-7, with 14 bases lining up with TRBD2. Per germline, CDR1 SQVTM and CDR2 ANQGSEA. This CDR3 has 15 amino acids. The junction had 5 bases not matched to a gene; V was cut back by 7 bases and J by 0 bases. The CDR3 DNA follows: TGCAGCGCAGGGACTAGCGGGGGCCTCTCCTACGAGCAGTACTTC. Protein sequence: CSAGTSGGLSYEQYF.

The V gene is TRBV2, the J gene TRBJ1-3, with D unclear. Germline CDR1 and CDR2: SNHLY and FYNNEI. The CDR3 length is 13 residues. V was shortened by 6 bases and J by 1 base, with 7 bases between the two germline ends. CDR3 in DNA: TGTGCCAGCAGATCGGGGTCTGGAAACACCATATATTTT. It encodes CASRSGSGNTIYF.

This clone is a singleton in its sample. This chain links TRBV9 with TRBJ2-5; the match to TRBD1 covers 9 bases. The assigned J gene may be wrong: the sequence end matches TRBJ2-7 better. The CDR3 consists of 16 residues. CDR1 is SGDLS, CDR2 YYNGEE, per germline. CDR3 sequence (DNA): TGTGCCAGCAGCACCGTCCCCGGGACAGGGCCCTACGAGCAGTACTTC. Its translation: CASSTVPGTGPYEQYF.